This is a list of T cell receptor beta chains from one sample in a study of draining lymph node invasion in breast cancer. MiXCR, applied by TCRdb to the bulk RNA-seq reads, yields one record per CDR3 protein. The table shows just over 2,500 distinct CDR3 sequences, with around 59% occurring only once. The sequencing input was sorted memory Tregs from a lymph node. These receptors came from a female donor with luminal breast cancer. The CDR3 runs from the conserved cysteine through the conserved F or W. D genes are given only for firm matches. Where a row states a size, it is once, few, many or the class of an expanded clone; other rows omit it.

-,13,-,TRBV19,TRBJ2-5,TGTGCCAGTAGTCCAGCGGTCCGAGAGACCCAGTACTTC,CASSPAVRETQYF
-,13,-,TRBV4-2,TRBJ2-3,TGTGCCAGCAGCCAAACTGCGGGGGATACGCAGTATTTT,CASSQTAGDTQYF
TRBD1,14,-,TRBV28,TRBJ2-4,TGTGCCAGCAGTTTAACAGGGGGCGGGGTCATTCAGTACTTC,CASSLTGGGVIQYF
-,12,-,TRBV6-1,TRBJ1-2,TGTGCCAGCACTCGAGGGGGGTATGGCTACACCTTC,CASTRGGYGYTF
TRBD2,13,-,TRBV2,TRBJ2-1,TGTGCCAGCTGGGAGCGGGGGAGCAATGAGCAGTTCTTC,CASWERGSNEQFF
-,15,-,TRBV7-8,TRBJ1-5,TGTGCCAGCAGCTTAGGCACAGGACTCGGGGAGCCCCAGCATTTT,CASSLGTGLGEPQHF
TRBD1,13,-,TRBV20-1,TRBJ2-2,TGCAGTGCAACACAGGGGGCCGGAGGGGAGCTGTTTTTT,CSATQGAGGELFF
-,13,-,TRBV19,TRBJ1-1,TGTGCCAGTAGTCGGTCAGGGAGATACGAAGCTTTCTTT,CASSRSGRYEAFF
-,16,-,TRBV7-9,TRBJ1-2,TGTGCCAGCAGCTTTCACCTGGACAGTTCTGTCTATGGCTACACCTTC,CASSFHLDSSVYGYTF
-,15,once,TRBV28,TRBJ1-1,TGTGCCAGCCCCCCAAGGTTGGCACCGAACACTGAAGCTTTCTTT,CASPPRLAPNTEAFF
TRBD1,15,-,TRBV5-6,TRBJ2-5,TGTGCCAGCAGCAGGGGACAGGGGGCGGGGGAGACCCAGTACTTC,CASSRGQGAGETQYF
-,14,-,TRBV12-3/TRBV12-4,TRBJ2-1,TGTGCCAGCAGCCCATGGGGGGCGGACAATGAGCAGTTCTTC,CASSPWGADNEQFF
-,15,-,TRBV4-2,TRBJ1-2,TGTGCCAGCAGCCAAGAAGGGCAGGAACCCTATGGCTACACCTTC,CASSQEGQEPYGYTF
-,13,few,TRBV4-2,TRBJ1-1,TGTGCCAGCAGCCAACCCGGCGCGACTGAAGCTTTCTTT,CASSQPGATEAFF
-,15,-,TRBV24-1,TRBJ2-3,TGTGCCACCAGTGATGCTGAGGTCAACACAGATACGCAGTATTTT,CATSDAEVNTDTQYF
-,13,-,TRBV6-2/TRBV6-3,TRBJ2-1,TGTGCCAGCAAGAGCGCCGGGGCCAATGAGCAGTTCTTC,CASKSAGANEQFF
TRBD2,17,-,TRBV6-5,TRBJ2-5,TGTGCCAGCAGTTACTCGAAAACTAGCGGGGGGAGGGAGACCCAGTACTTC,CASSYSKTSGGRETQYF
TRBD1,11,-,TRBV10-3,TRBJ1-1,TGTGCCATCAGGACAGGGTTTCTAGCTTTCTTT,CAIRTGFLAFF
-,16,-,TRBV5-1,TRBJ1-3,TGCGCCAGCAGCATAGGACGTGCCGACTCTGGAAACACCATATATTTT,CASSIGRADSGNTIYF
-,14,once,TRBV5-1,TRBJ2-3,TGCGCCAGCAGAGACAGTCCTAGCACAGATACGCAGTATTTT,CASRDSPSTDTQYF
TRBD1,16,few,TRBV15,TRBJ2-3,TGTGCCACCAGCCCTTTTGGACAGGTTAGCACAGATACGCAGTATTTT,CATSPFGQVSTDTQYF
-,15,-,TRBV5-6,TRBJ1-5,TGTGCCAGCAGCTCGACCCGGACGGCGAATCAGCCCCAGCATTTT,CASSSTRTANQPQHF
-,11,-,TRBV6-2/TRBV6-3,TRBJ1-1,TGTGCCAGCAGACGTGGCACTGAAGCTTTCTTT,CASRRGTEAFF
-,14,-,TRBV7-2,TRBJ2-7,TGTGCCAGCAGCCCCAGACGGAACTCCTACGAGCAGTACTTC,CASSPRRNSYEQYF
-,13,-,TRBV20-1,TRBJ1-1,TGCAGTGCTATACAGGGTTGGGGCACTGAAGCTTTCTTT,CSAIQGWGTEAFF
-,14,-,TRBV6-5,TRBJ1-6,TGTGCCAGCAGCATAGTGGGTCGGAATTCACCCCTCCACTTT,CASSIVGRNSPLHF
TRBD2,16,-,TRBV19,TRBJ2-6,TGTGCCAGTTCGGGACTAGCTTTCTCTGGGGCCAACGTCCTGACTTTC,CASSGLAFSGANVLTF
-,16,-,TRBV7-6,TRBJ2-6,TGTGCCAGCAGCTACCTGAGTGACTCTGGGGCCAACGTCCTGACTTTC,CASSYLSDSGANVLTF
TRBD2,19,once,TRBV11-2,TRBJ2-3,TGTGCCAGCAGCTTACGGCGTTCGAGACTAGCGGGCCGCACAGATACGCAGTATTTT,CASSLRRSRLAGRTDTQYF
-,15,-,TRBV12-3/TRBV12-4,TRBJ2-2,TGTGCCAGCAGACGACTGCCCCAGAACACCGGGGAGCTGTTTTTT,CASRRLPQNTGELFF
-,15,-,TRBV11-2,TRBJ1-3,TGTGCCAGCAGCTTAGACAATATCCCTGGAAACACCATATATTTT,CASSLDNIPGNTIYF
-,15,once,TRBV6-1,TRBJ2-1,TGTGCCAGCAGTGTAGGGGCAAGTTACTACAATGAGCAGTTCTTC,CASSVGASYYNEQFF
-,12,-,TRBV7-2,TRBJ2-7,TGTGCCAGCAGCTTAGTCCTCTACGAGCAGTACTTC,CASSLVLYEQYF
-,18,-,TRBV7-8,TRBJ2-6,TGTGCCAGCAGCTACCTACAGGGCTCCCTCTCTGGGGCCAACGTCCTGACTTTC,CASSYLQGSLSGANVLTF
-,14,-,TRBV30,TRBJ1-6,TGTGCCTGGAGTCTCAGGGATCGTCGGGCACCCCTCCACTTT,CAWSLRDRRAPLHF
TRBD1,15,-,TRBV7-9,TRBJ2-3,TGTGCCAGCAGCTTGCGACAGGGCGGCACAGATACGCAGTATTTT,CASSLRQGGTDTQYF
-,14,once,TRBV10-2,TRBJ1-5,TGCGCCAGCAGTGATGACAGCGCCAATCAGCCCCAGCATTTT,CASSDDSANQPQHF
-,15,-,TRBV20-1,TRBJ2-3,TGCAGTGCTAGTGATCCAGACTTAAACACAGATACGCAGTATTTT,CSASDPDLNTDTQYF
-,15,-,TRBV11-2,TRBJ1-6,TGTGCCAGCAGCTTAGTTGGCAGCTTAAATTCACCCCTCCACTTT,CASSLVGSLNSPLHF
-,15,-,TRBV7-2,TRBJ2-3,TGTGCCAGCAGTTCCCAGGGGGGTGTGGCAGATACGCAGTATTTT,CASSSQGGVADTQYF
-,15,few,TRBV3-1,TRBJ1-5,TGTGCCAGCAGCCAAGACGGGGGTAACAATCAGCCCCAGCATTTT,CASSQDGGNNQPQHF
-,17,-,TRBV3-1,TRBJ2-1,TGTGCCAGCAGCCCCGGGCGGCTTGCGGGGTCCTACAATGAGCAGTTCTTC,CASSPGRLAGSYNEQFF